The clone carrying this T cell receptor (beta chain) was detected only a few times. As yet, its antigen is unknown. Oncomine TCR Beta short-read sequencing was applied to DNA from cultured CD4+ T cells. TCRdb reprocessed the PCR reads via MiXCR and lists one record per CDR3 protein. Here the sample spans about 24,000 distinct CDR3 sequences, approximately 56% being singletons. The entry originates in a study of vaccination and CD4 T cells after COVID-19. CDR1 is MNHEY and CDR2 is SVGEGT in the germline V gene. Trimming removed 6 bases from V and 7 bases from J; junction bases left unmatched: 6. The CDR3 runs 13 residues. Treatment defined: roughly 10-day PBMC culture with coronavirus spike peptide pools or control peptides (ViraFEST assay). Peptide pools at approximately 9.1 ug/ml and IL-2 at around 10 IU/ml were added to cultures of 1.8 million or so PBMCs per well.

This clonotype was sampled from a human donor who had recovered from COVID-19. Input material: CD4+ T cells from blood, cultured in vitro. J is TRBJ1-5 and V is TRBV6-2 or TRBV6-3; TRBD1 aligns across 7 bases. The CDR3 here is CASRIRGSQPQHF. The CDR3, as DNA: TGTGCCAGCAGGATCAGGGGGAGCCAGCCCCAGCATTTT.